This TCR beta chain comes out of a study of blood T cells in healthy people across ages. Findings of the study overall: The unsorted PBMCs prevented any conclusive comparison of naive versus antigen-experienced cells.

Germline V lookup: CDR1 MNHNS, CDR2 SASEGT. The germline V and J ends were trimmed by 11 bases and 3 bases, with 17 bases remaining between them. The CDR3 contains 14 residues. This clonotype appeared a few times. The antigen remains undetermined. Together with a sample-barcoded 5' primer, a J-beta primer mix was included in a second PCR lasting about 6 to 11 cycles. TCRdb reprocessed the 5' RACE reads with MiXCR, giving one entry per CDR3 protein. In the table there are approximately 780,000 distinct CDR3 sequences, about a quarter of which are singletons. This same sample was also taken into another study, of T cells of mothers and their children.

V gene TRBV6-1 combines with J gene TRBJ2-1, with TRBD2 as a possible D gene (5 bases). Sequenced sample: blood. The source of this sequence is a boy aged 5-17 years in good health. The CDR3 loop is CASASRRYYNEQFF. CDR3 DNA: TGTGCCTCCGCTAGCCGGCGGTACTACAATGAGCAGTTCTTC.